This T cell receptor (beta chain) was captured by sequencing in a study of T cells in Graves' hyperthyroidism and ophthalmopathy. Whole-study findings and limits: Before onset, ophthalmopathy was predicted by the model a median approximately 6.5 months earlier.

Amplification targeted TCR beta CDR3 regions from RNA transcripts. Researchers ran a first-round RT-PCR on the TCR CDR3 using the HTBI primer set. TCRdb called the multiplex PCR reads again in MiXCR, with one record for every CDR3 protein. The data hold under 350,000 distinct CDR3 sequences, with 15% to 20% observed a single time. The hyperthyroidism patients had all been newly diagnosed, and their disease duration was under 2 months. Their ages ranged from 18 to 65 years. Uncontrolled infection, other autoimmune disease, pregnancy or lactation excluded patients. It was less than 13 ml of fresh peripheral blood that supplied the PBMCs. This clonotype was found a few times. Its antigen is currently unknown. This CDR3 has 15 amino acids. The V gene's germline CDR1 is SGDLS and CDR2 YYNGEE. With 0 bases clipped from V and 8 bases from J, the junction kept 7 bases outside the gene matches.

This sequence originates from a woman aged 45-59 years with Graves' hyperthyroidism. The sequenced sample was blood. The chain is built from TRBV9 and TRBJ2-2, with 7 bases identical to TRBD1. DNA for the CDR3: TGTGCCAGCAGCGTAGAGGGGGCTCCTTCGGGGGAGCTGTTTTTT. Translating it yields CASSVEGAPSGELFF.